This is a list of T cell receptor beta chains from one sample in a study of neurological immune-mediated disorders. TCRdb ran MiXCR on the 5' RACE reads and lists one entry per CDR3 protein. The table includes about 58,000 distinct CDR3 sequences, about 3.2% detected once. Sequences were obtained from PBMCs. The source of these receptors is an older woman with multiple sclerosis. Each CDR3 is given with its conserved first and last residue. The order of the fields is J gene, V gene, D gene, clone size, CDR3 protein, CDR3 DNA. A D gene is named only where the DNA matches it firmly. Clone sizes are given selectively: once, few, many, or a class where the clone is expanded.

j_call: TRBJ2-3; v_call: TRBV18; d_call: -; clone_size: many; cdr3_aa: CASSPRVGSTDTQYF; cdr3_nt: TGTGCCAGCTCACCACGGGTCGGTAGCACAGATACGCAGTATTTT
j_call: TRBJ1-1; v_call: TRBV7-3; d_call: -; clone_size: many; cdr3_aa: CASSLQMGGEAFF; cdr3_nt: TGTGCCAGCAGCTTACAAATGGGGGGTGAAGCTTTCTTT
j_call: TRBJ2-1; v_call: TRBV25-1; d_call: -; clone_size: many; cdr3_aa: CASSNRELSYNEQFF; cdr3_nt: TGTGCCAGCAGTAACAGGGAACTCTCCTACAATGAGCAGTTCTTC
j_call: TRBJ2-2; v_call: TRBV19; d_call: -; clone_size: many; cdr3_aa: CALEWRTGELFF; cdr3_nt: TGTGCCCTAGAGTGGAGGACCGGGGAGCTGTTTTTT
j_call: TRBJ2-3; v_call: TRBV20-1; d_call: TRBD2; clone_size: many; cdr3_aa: CSGERAGGTDTQYF; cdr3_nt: TGCAGTGGCGAAAGAGCGGGGGGCACAGATACGCAGTATTTT
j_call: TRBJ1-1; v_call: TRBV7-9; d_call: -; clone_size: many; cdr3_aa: CASKDRGFAEAFF; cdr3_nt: TGTGCCAGCAAGGATAGGGGGTTCGCCGAAGCTTTCTTT
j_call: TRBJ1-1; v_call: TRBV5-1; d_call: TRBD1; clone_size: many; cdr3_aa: CASSFQGASPEAFF; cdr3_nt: TGCGCCAGCAGCTTTCAGGGGGCAAGTCCTGAAGCTTTCTTT
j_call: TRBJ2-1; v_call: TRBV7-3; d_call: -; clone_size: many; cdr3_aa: CASSFYRDPSYNEQFF; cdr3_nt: TGTGCCAGCAGCTTTTATAGGGACCCCTCCTACAATGAGCAGTTCTTC
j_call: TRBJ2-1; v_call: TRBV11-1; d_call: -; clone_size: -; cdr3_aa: CASSISLTNEQFF; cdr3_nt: TGTGCCAGCAGCATAAGCCTGACAAATGAGCAGTTCTTC
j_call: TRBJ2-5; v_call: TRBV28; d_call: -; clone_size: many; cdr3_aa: CASSHRLGPETQYF; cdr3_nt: TGTGCCAGCAGTCACCGCCTGGGCCCAGAGACCCAGTACTTC
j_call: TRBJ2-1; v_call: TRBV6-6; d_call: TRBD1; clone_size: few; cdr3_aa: CASTRSDRGAYSEQFF; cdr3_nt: TGTGCCAGCACAAGGTCCGACAGGGGAGCCTACAGTGAGCAGTTCTTC
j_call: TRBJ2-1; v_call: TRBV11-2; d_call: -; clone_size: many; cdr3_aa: CASGGTPSEQFF; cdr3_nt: TGTGCCAGCGGGGGGACCCCCAGTGAGCAGTTCTTC
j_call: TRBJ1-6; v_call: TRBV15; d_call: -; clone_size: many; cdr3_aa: CATSRPYSPLHF; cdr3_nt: TGTGCCACCAGCAGACCCTATTCACCCCTCCACTTT
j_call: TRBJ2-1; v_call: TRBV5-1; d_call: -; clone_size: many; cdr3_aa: CASSPNRLKAGNEQFF; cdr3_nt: TGCGCCAGCAGCCCCAACCGACTTAAAGCGGGCAATGAGCAGTTCTTC
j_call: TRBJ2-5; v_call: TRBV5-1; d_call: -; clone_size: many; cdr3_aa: CASSRQETQYF; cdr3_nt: TGCGCCAGCAGCCGTCAAGAGACCCAGTACTTC
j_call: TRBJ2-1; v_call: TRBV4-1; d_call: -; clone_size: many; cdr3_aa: CASSQHFSVGDEQFF; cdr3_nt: TGCGCCAGCAGCCAACATTTTAGCGTTGGTGATGAGCAGTTCTTC
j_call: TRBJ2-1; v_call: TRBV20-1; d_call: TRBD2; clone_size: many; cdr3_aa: CSAPSGLAGEQFF; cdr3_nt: TGCAGTGCCCCGTCCGGACTAGCTGGTGAGCAGTTCTTC
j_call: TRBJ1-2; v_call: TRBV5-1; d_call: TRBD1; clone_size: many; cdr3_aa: CASSLQGAKHYGYTF; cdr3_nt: TGCGCCAGCAGCTTACAGGGGGCTAAGCACTATGGCTACACCTTC
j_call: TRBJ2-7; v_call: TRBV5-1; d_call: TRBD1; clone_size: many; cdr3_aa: CASSLAIGQGFYEQYF; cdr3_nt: TGCGCCAGCAGCTTGGCCATAGGACAGGGCTTTTACGAGCAGTACTTC
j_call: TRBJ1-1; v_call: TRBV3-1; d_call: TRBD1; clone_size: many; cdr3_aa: CASSLLSGQDEAFF; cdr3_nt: TGTGCCAGCAGCCTCCTAAGTGGACAGGATGAAGCTTTCTTT
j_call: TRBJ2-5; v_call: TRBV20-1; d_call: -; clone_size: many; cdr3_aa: CSASERGENQETQYF; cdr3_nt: TGCAGTGCTAGCGAGAGGGGAGAGAACCAAGAGACCCAGTACTTC
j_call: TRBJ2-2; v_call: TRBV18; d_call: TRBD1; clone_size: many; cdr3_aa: CASSRQGETGELFF; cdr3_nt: TGTGCCAGCTCACGACAGGGGGAAACCGGGGAGCTGTTTTTT
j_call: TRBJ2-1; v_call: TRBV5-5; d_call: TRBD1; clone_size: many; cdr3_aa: CASSRDRGSYNEQFF; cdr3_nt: TGTGCCAGCAGCCGCGACAGGGGCTCCTACAATGAGCAGTTCTTC
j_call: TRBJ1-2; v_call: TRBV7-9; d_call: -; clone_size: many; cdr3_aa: CASSLVLLGYGYTF; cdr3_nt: TGTGCCAGCAGCTTAGTTTTGTTAGGCTATGGCTACACCTTC
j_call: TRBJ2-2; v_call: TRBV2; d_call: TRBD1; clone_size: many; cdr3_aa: CASSEQGADGTGELFF; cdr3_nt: TGTGCCAGCAGTGAACAGGGGGCTGACGGCACCGGGGAGCTGTTTTTT
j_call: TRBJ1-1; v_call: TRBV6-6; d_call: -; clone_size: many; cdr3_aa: CASSLQDSNTEAFF; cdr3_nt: TGTGCCAGCAGTTTGCAGGATTCGAACACTGAAGCTTTCTTT
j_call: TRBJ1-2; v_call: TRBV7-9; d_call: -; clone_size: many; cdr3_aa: CASSLVGTAYGYTF; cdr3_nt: TGTGCCAGCAGCTTAGTGGGGACGGCATATGGCTACACCTTC
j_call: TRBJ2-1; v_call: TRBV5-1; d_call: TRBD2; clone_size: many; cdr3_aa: CASRTAGGPGNEQFF; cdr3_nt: TGCGCCAGCAGAACAGCGGGAGGGCCTGGGAATGAGCAGTTCTTC
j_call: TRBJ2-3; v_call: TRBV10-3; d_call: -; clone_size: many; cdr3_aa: CAISGTTTDTQYF; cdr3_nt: TGTGCCATCAGCGGGACAACTACAGATACGCAGTATTTT
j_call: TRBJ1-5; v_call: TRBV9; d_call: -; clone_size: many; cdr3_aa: CASSVGVQRNQPQHF; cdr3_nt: TGTGCCAGCAGCGTAGGGGTACAACGCAATCAGCCCCAGCATTTT
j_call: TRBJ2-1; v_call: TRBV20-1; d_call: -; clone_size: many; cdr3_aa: CSASKTAQINEQFF; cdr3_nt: TGCAGTGCTTCCAAGACCGCCCAGATCAATGAGCAGTTCTTC
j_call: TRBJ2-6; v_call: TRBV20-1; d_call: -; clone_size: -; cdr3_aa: CSAEPPGYGANVLTF; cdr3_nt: TGCAGTGCGGAACCCCCAGGGTACGGGGCCAACGTCCTGACTTTC
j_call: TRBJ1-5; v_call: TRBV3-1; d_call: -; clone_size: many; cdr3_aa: CASSQRFGTAGQPQHF; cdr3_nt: TGTGCCAGCAGCCAGAGGTTCGGGACCGCCGGTCAGCCCCAGCATTTT
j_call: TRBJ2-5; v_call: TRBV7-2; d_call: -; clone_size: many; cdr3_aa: CASSRDFSETQYF; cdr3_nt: TGTGCCAGCAGCCGAGATTTTTCAGAGACCCAGTACTTC
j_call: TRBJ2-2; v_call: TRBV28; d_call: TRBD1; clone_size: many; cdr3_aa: CAGQGGVFANTGELFF; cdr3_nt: TGTGCCGGACAGGGGGGAGTGTTCGCGAACACCGGGGAGCTGTTTTTT
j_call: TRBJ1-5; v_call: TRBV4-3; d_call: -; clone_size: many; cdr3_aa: CASSQDGRGGSNQPQHF; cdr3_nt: TGCGCCAGCAGCCAGGATGGGAGAGGCGGAAGCAATCAGCCCCAGCATTTT
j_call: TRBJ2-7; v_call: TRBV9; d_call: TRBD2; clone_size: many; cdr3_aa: CASSVEPLAGVGEQYF; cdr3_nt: TGTGCCAGCAGCGTCGAACCCCTAGCGGGAGTAGGGGAGCAGTACTTC
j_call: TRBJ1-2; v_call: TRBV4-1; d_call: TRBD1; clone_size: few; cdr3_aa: CASSQDLTTGEVGYTF; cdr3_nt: TGCGCCAGCAGCCAAGACCTCACGACAGGGGAGGTTGGCTACACCTTC
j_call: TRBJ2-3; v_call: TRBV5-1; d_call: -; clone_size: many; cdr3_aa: CASSLDGTSTDTQYF; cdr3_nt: TGCGCCAGCAGCTTGGACGGGACGTCCACAGATACGCAGTATTTT
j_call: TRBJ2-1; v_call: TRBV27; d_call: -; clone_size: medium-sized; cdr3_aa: CASSEGTGSYNEQFF; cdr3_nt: TGTGCCAGCAGTGAGGGGACTGGGTCTTACAATGAGCAGTTCTTC
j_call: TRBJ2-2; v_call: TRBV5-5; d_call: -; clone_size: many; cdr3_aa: CASSLAVGRVSGELFF; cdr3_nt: TGTGCCAGCAGCTTGGCGGTGGGAAGAGTGTCCGGGGAGCTGTTTTTT
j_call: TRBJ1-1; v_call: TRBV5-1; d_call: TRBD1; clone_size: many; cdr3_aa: CASSLAASQGKAFF; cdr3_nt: TGCGCCAGCAGCTTGGCCGCTTCACAGGGGAAGGCTTTCTTT
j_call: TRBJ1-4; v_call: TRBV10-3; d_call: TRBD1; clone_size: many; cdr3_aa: CAISERQGAGEKLFF; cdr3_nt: TGTGCCATCAGTGAAAGACAGGGGGCAGGTGAAAAACTGTTTTTT
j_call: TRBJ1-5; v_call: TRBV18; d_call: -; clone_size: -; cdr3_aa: CASSTGTLDSNQPQHF; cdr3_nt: TGTGCCAGCTCAACCGGGACACTGGATAGCAATCAGCCCCAGCATTTT
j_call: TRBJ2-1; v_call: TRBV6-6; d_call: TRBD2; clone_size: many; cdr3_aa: CASSPPGLAESEQFF; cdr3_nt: TGTGCCAGCAGTCCCCCGGGACTAGCGGAAAGTGAGCAGTTCTTC
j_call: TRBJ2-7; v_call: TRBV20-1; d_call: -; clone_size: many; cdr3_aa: CSASKGQGHGEQYF; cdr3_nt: TGCAGTGCTAGCAAGGGTCAGGGTCATGGGGAGCAGTACTTC
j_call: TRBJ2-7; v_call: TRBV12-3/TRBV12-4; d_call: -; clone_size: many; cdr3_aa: CASRIIGVRRYEQYF; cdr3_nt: TGTGCCAGCAGAATCATAGGGGTCAGAAGATACGAGCAGTACTTC
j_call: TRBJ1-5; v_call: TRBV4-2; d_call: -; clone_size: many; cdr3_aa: CASRFEGGVSQPQHF; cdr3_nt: TGTGCCAGCAGATTCGAAGGGGGGGTCAGCCAGCCCCAGCATTTT
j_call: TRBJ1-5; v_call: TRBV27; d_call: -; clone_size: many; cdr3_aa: CASKGRGGNQPQHF; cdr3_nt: TGTGCCAGCAAGGGACGGGGAGGAAATCAGCCCCAGCATTTT
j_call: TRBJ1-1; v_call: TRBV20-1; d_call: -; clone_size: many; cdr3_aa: CSARDGGQQEAFF; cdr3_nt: TGCAGTGCTAGAGATGGTGGACAGCAGGAAGCTTTCTTT
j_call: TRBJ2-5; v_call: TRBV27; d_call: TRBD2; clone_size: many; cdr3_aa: CASSLRGAHETQYF; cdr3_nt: TGTGCCAGCAGTTTGCGGGGGGCGCATGAGACCCAGTACTTC
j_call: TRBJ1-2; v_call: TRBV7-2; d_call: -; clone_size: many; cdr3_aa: CASSSTASFYGYTF; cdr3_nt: TGTGCCAGCAGCTCAACAGCGAGTTTCTATGGCTACACCTTC
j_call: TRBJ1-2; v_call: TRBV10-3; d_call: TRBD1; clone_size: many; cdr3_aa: CAIRRQGGDYGYTF; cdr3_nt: TGTGCCATCAGGCGACAGGGAGGGGACTATGGCTACACCTTC
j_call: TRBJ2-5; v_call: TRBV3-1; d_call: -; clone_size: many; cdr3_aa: CASSNARGEQETQYF; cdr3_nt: TGTGCCAGCAGCAACGCAAGGGGGGAGCAAGAGACCCAGTACTTC
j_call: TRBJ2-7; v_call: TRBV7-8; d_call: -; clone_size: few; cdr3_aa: CASSLVGTRVEQYF; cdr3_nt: TGTGCCAGCAGCTTAGTGGGTACCCGCGTTGAGCAGTACTTC
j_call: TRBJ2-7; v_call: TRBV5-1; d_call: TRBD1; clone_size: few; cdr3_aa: CASRRDRGTYEQYF; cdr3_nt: TGCGCCAGCAGGAGGGACAGGGGAACCTACGAGCAGTACTTC
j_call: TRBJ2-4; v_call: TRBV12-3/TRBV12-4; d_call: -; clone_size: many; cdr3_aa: CASSSGRGIAKNIQYF; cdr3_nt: TGTGCCAGCAGTTCCGGACGGGGTATAGCCAAAAACATTCAGTACTTC